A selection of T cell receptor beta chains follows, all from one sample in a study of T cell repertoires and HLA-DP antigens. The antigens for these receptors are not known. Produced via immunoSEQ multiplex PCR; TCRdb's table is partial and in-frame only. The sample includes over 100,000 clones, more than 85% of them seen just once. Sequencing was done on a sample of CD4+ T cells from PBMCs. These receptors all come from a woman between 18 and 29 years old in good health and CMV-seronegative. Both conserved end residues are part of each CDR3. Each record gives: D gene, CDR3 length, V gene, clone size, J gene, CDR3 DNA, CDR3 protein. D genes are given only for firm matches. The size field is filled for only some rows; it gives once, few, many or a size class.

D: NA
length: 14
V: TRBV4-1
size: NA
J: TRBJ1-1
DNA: TGCGCCAGCAGCCTTAGGGGAGTGAGAACTGAAGCTTTCTTT
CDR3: CASSLRGVRTEAFF

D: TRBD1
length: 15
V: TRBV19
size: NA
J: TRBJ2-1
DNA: TGTGCCAGTAGTAACAGGGGGTGGTCCTACAATGAGCAGTTCTTC
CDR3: CASSNRGWSYNEQFF

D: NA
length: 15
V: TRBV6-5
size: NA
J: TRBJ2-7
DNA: TGTGCCAGCAGTTACTCGACAGTTTTTTCCTACGAGCAGTACTTC
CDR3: CASSYSTVFSYEQYF

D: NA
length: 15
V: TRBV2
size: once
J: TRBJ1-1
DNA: TGTGCCAGCCTTTTTCCGGGAGGAGGGAACACTGAAGCTTTCTTT
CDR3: CASLFPGGGNTEAFF

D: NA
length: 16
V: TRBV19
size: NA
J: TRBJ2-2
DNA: TGTGCCAGTAGCGCTCGGGCCCTTACAGGCCCCGGGGAGCTGTTTTTT
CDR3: CASSARALTGPGELFF

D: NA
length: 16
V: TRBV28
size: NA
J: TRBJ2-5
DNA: TGTGCCAGCAGTTTTGGCGGGGACTTGAGGGCAGAGACCCAGTACTTC
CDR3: CASSFGGDLRAETQYF

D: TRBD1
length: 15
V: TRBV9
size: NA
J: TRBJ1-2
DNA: TGTGCCAGCAGCGGGGGACAGGGGGCTTCCTATGGCTACACCTTC
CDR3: CASSGGQGASYGYTF

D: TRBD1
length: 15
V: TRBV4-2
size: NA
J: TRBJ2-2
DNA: TGTGCCAGCAGCCAGGAAGACAGGGATACCGGGGAGCTGTTTTTT
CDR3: CASSQEDRDTGELFF

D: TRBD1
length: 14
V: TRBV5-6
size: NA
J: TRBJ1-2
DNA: TGTGCCAGCAGCCGAGGGGGCCCCCCCTATGGCTACACCTTC
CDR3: CASSRGGPPYGYTF

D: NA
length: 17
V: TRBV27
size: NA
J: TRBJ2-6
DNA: TGTGCCAGCAGTTTTTATCTCGGGGACTCTGGGGCCAACGTCCTGACTTTC
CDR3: CASSFYLGDSGANVLTF

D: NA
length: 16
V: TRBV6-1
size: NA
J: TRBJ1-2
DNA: TGTGCCAGCAGTGCGCACGATCCCCGGGCAAACTATGGCTACACCTTC
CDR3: CASSAHDPRANYGYTF

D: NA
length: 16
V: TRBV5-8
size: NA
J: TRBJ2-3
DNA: TGTGCCAGCAGCCCCGCTGGACGGGACAGCACAGATACGCAGTATTTT
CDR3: CASSPAGRDSTDTQYF

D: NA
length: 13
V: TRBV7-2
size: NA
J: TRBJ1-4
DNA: TGTGCCAGCAGCTTCTTGGTGAAGGGGGAACTGTTTTTT
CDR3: CASSFLVKGELFF

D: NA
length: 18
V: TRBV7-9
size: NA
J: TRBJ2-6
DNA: TGTGCCAGCAGTAAAGGACAGCCCACATTCCTGGGGGCCAACGTCCTGACTTTC
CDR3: CASSKGQPTFLGANVLTF